A single sample gave rise to the 22 T cell receptor beta chains below, sequenced in a study of blood T cell repertoires in COVID-19. The data were produced by immunoSEQ multiplex PCR, yet TCRdb's version contains in-frame clones alone and is incomplete. The sample holds tens of thousands of clones, 75% to 90% seen once. Sequenced sample: peripheral blood. The receptor source for this set is a human donor with active COVID-19. The donor label of this sample is uncertain.

CDR3 sequence reads: CSAMGPYGYTF. The CDR3 DNA is TGCAGTGCTATGGGGCCTTATGGCTACACCTTC. The chain has TRBV20-1 and TRBJ1-2; D possibly corresponds to TRBD1 (5 bases). This CDR3 contains 11 residues. Between the trimmed V and J ends, which lost 4 bases and 5 bases, there was a span of 8 bases. Germline CDR1 DFQATT, CDR2 SNEGSKA (reference sequence).

The J gene is TRBJ2-7, the V gene TRBV18, with D unclear. Looked up from germline, CDR1 is KGHSH and CDR2 is LQKENI. The CDR3 has 13 amino acids. Trimming removed 0 bases at V and 3 bases at J, with 6 bases between. CDR3 sequence: CASSPPSSYEQYF. CDR3 DNA: TGTGCCAGCTCACCACCGAGTAGCTACGAGCAGTACTTC.

The rearrangement joins TRBV27 to TRBJ2-1, with 14 bases identical to TRBD2. The germline CDR1 and CDR2 sequences are MNHEY and SMNVEV (reference sequence). The CDR3 totals 15 residues. V gave up 3 bases and J gave up 5 bases; unmatched junction bases: 0. DNA of the CDR3: TGTGCCAGCAGTTTGGGACTAGCGGGGGACAATGAGCAGTTCTTC. Translating gives CASSLGLAGDNEQFF.

The chain joins TRBV28 to TRBJ2-7; D is perhaps TRBD1 (6 bases). Germline V gene lookup returns CDR1 MDHEN and CDR2 SYDVKM. This CDR3 contains 15 residues. Trimming took 5 bases from V and 7 from J, leaving 21 bases between them. CDR3 sequence (DNA): TGTGCCAGCAGTGCACGACAGGACTTTACGATAGAGCAGTACTTC. This sequence encodes CASSARQDFTIEQYF.

This chain connects TRBV5-1 to TRBJ2-7; the match to TRBD1 covers 7 bases. The germline gives CDR1 SGHRS, CDR2 YFSETQ. The length of the CDR3 is 14 residues. V shed 4 bases, J shed 2 bases, and the junction held 6 bases outside the gene matches. The CDR3 is CASSPDRPPYEQYF. CDR3 DNA sequence: TGCGCCAGCAGCCCGGACAGGCCTCCCTACGAGCAGTACTTC.

V usage is TRBV3-1 (or the pseudogene TRBV3-2) and J usage is TRBJ1-2, with D possibly TRBD1 on 6 matching bases. V dropped 1 base and J dropped 8 bases, with 11 bases sitting between them. This CDR3 is 13 amino acids long. Germline CDR1 reads LGHDT; CDR2 reads YNNKEL (reference sequence). CDR3 DNA sequence: TGTGCCAGCAGCCAAGCAGGGGCGGGCGGCTACACCTTC. This gives the protein CASSQAGAGGYTF.

This chain connects TRBV27 to TRBJ2-3; 8 bases map to TRBD1. In germline, CDR1 is MNHEY, CDR2 SMNVEV (reference sequence). The CDR3 is made up of 17 amino acids. J lost 3 bases, V lost 3 bases, and 11 bases had no gene match. DNA for the CDR3: TGTGCCAGCAGTTTCGTCCGGACAGGGACCGCGACAGATACGCAGTATTTT. Amino acid sequence: CASSFVRTGTATDTQYF.

The chain carries TRBV11-3 and TRBJ2-6; possible D gene TRBD1, 6 bases. Trimming took off 2 bases at V and 4 bases at J, with 9 bases between the two ends. Germline V gives CDR1 SGHNT, CDR2 YENEEA. This CDR3 has 15 residues. CDR3 nucleotides: TGTGCCAGCAGCTTAACAGGGTACGGGGCCAACGTCCTGACTTTC. This encodes CASSLTGYGANVLTF.

This chain uses TRBV7-6 with TRBJ1-1, with a possible D match to TRBD1 (6 bases). Trimming removed 5 bases at V and 5 bases at J, with 21 bases between. CDR1 SGHVS and CDR2 FNYEAQ come from the germline V gene. This CDR3 comprises 16 residues. As DNA, the CDR3 is TGTGCCAGCAGCCATGAACTACAGACAGGCAGTACTGAAGCTTTCTTT. This encodes CASSHELQTGSTEAFF.

The chain joins TRBV19 to TRBJ1-2, with D possibly TRBD1 on 5 matching bases. Germline V gives CDR1 LNHDA, CDR2 SQIVND (reference sequence). Trimming pared 9 bases from V and 7 bases from J, leaving 21 bases between. This CDR3 comprises 14 residues. CDR3 in DNA: TGTGCCAGCCTTACTCCCGGAGGGGTTGGTGGCTACACCTTC. Translation: CASLTPGGVGGYTF.

V is TRBV29-1 and J is TRBJ2-7; 10 bases fit TRBD1. V shed 6 bases, J shed 2 bases, and the junction held 4 bases outside the gene matches. The CDR3 is 13 amino acids. The germline CDR1 and CDR2 sequences are SQVTM and ANQGSEA. Here the CDR3 DNA reads TGCAGCGTAACGGACAGGGGGGCCTACGAGCAGTACTTC. Its translation is CSVTDRGAYEQYF.

V usage is TRBV7-3 and J usage is TRBJ2-7; D possibly corresponds to TRBD2 (6 bases). The CDR3 has 15 residues. The germline gives CDR1 SGHTA, CDR2 FQGTGA. The V and J ends lost 0 bases and 2 bases respectively, with 11 bases between them. CDR3 DNA sequence: TGTGCCAGCAGCTTAACGGGGGGACCCACCTACGAGCAGTACTTC. Protein sequence: CASSLTGGPTYEQYF.

The rearrangement links TRBV7-9 to TRBJ2-7; 10 nucleotides line up with TRBD1. CDR3 length equals 15 residues. V dropped 5 bases and J dropped 3; count of bases not matched to a gene: 7. In germline, CDR1 is SEHNR, CDR2 FQNEAQ (reference sequence). CDR3 residues: CASSISGTGVYEQYF. The CDR3 DNA reads as TGTGCCAGCAGCATATCCGGGACAGGGGTCTACGAGCAGTACTTC.

The J gene is TRBJ1-5, the V gene TRBV6-2 or TRBV6-3; D is ambiguous. Trimming shortened V by 0 bases and J by 7 bases, and 10 bases separated the two germline ends. Germline-derived CDR1 and CDR2 are MNHEY and SVGEGT. This CDR3 region has 14 residues. The DNA for the CDR3 is TGTGCCAGCAGTTACTCGGTGGGCGGGCAGCCCCAGCATTTT. Translating gives CASSYSVGGQPQHF.

This clone was detected once. J is TRBJ1-6 and V is TRBV28, with TRBD1 identical over 9 bases. The V and J ends lost 7 bases and 3 bases, in that order; junction bases with no gene match: 16. The CDR3 runs to 19 residues. CDR1 and CDR2 from the germline V gene are MDHEN and SYDVKM. In DNA form, the CDR3 reads TGTGCCAGCACCAATATCAGACCAGGGACAGGGCACTATAATTCACCCCTCCACTTT. Amino acids: CASTNIRPGTGHYNSPLHF.

This clone was recorded a few times. J is TRBJ2-1 and V is TRBV7-6; tentative D call: TRBD1 (5 bases). The germline CDR1 and CDR2 sequences are SGHVS and FNYEAQ. V dropped 5 bases and J dropped 3 bases, with 8 bases sitting between them. The CDR3 runs to 13 residues. CDR3 nucleotides: TGTGCCAGCAGCGAAGGACACTACAATGAGCAGTTCTTC. The encoded protein is CASSEGHYNEQFF.

The rearrangement joins TRBV7-2 to TRBJ1-4; TRBD1 matches 7 bases. Germline CDR1 reads SGHTA; CDR2 reads FQGNSA. After removal of 3 bases from V and 5 bases from J, the junction contained 3 bases not matched to a gene. The CDR3 loop spans 14 amino acids. CDR3 DNA: TGTGCCAGCAGCTTCCGGGACAGAAATGAAAAACTGTTTTTT. Protein: CASSFRDRNEKLFF.

The chain has TRBV4-1 and TRBJ2-7; TRBD1 might be the D (6 bases). The CDR3 loop spans 14 amino acids. V was shortened by 2 bases and J by 4 bases, with 12 bases between the two germline ends. Germline CDR1 MGHRA, CDR2 YSYEKL. The CDR3 sequence: CASSQLQGLYEQYF. The DNA for the CDR3 is TGCGCCAGCAGCCAACTACAGGGTCTGTACGAGCAGTACTTC.

The rearrangement links TRBV5-1 to TRBJ1-1; TRBD1 aligns across 7 bases. The CDR3 is 16 residues long. Looked up from germline, CDR1 is SGHRS and CDR2 is YFSETQ. V was pared by 3 bases and J by 3 bases, with 11 bases of the junction left unmatched. CDR3 in amino acids: CASSWTPRGHDTEAFF. The CDR3 DNA reads TGCGCCAGCAGCTGGACGCCAAGGGGGCATGACACTGAAGCTTTCTTT.

The rearrangement links TRBV6-2 or TRBV6-3 to TRBJ1-2, with 8 positions matching TRBD1. The CDR3 length is 21 residues. Germline trimming cut 2 bases from V and 0 bases from J; bases unmatched to any gene: 20. Germline CDR1 is MNHEY and CDR2 is SVGEGT. The CDR3 region is CASSYKPDRQGARIPNYGYTF. CDR3 nucleotides: TGTGCCAGCAGTTACAAGCCCGATCGGCAGGGGGCGCGAATACCTAACTATGGCTACACCTTC.

CDR3 in amino acids: CASSPREMGPDTQYF. The CDR3 DNA sequence: TGTGCCAGCAGCCCCCGTGAGATGGGCCCAGATACGCAGTATTTT. The V gene is TRBV7-3, the J gene TRBJ2-3; D unresolved. The V gene's germline CDR1 is SGHTA and CDR2 FQGTGA. This CDR3 region has 15 residues. V lost 5 bases and J lost 4, with 16 bases in between.

This clone occurred once. The chain joins TRBV7-9 to TRBJ1-3; 8 nucleotides match TRBD1. With V trimmed by 6 bases and J by 0 bases, 7 bases remained unmatched. The germline gives CDR1 SEHNR, CDR2 FQNEAQ (reference sequence). The CDR3 runs 16 residues. The DNA of the CDR3 is TGTGCCAGCAGTTCGCAGGGGGCACTCTCTGGAAACACCATATATTTT. Residues: CASSSQGALSGNTIYF.